This record concerns one TCR beta chain sequence. What it recognizes is unknown. V dropped 1 base and J dropped 3 bases, with 6 bases sitting between them. Looked up from germline, CDR1 is SEHNR and CDR2 is FQNEAQ (reference sequence). This CDR3 comprises 13 residues. This record belongs to a study of graft-versus-host responses after intestinal transplantation. Study as a whole: Recipients obtained multivisceral, liver-intestinal, or isolated intestinal transplants. Overall study findings and caveats: Recipient marrow harbored GvH clones, some of which surfaced first in ileum or blood. High graft-versus-host to host-versus-graft clonal ratios were found in allografts of patients who had graft-donor T cell macrochimerism.

Method: immunoSEQ multiplex PCR; TCRdb's copy keeps in-frame clones and lacks some. The profile covers 40,000 or so clones, with approximately 95% appearing a single time and 3.6% taken by the ten largest. Sample: PBMCs, taken less than 750 days after intestinal transplantation. The source of this sequence is a human patient who received an intestinal transplant, so some T cells may come from the graft donor. The chain links TRBV7-9 to TRBJ1-2; D remains ambiguous. The CDR3 sequence: CASSLERDYGYTF. DNA of the CDR3: TGTGCCAGCAGCTTAGAGAGGGACTATGGCTACACCTTC.